This TCR beta chain emerged from a study of human T cells and chemical hapten exposure. Study findings and constraints: The study found that DPC sensitization did not change TCRs above 1 in 1000 frequency. More PT1 expanded TCRs went with higher patch test scores. While controls formed fewer of them, expanded TCRs formed significantly more large CDR3 similarity clusters.

Trimming removed 2 bases from V and 0 bases from J, with 10 bases in between. The CDR3 consists of 15 residues. Germline V gives CDR1 SGDLS, CDR2 YYNGEE. TCRdb re-called the RACE reads through MiXCR, storing one row per CDR3 protein. This sample has just over 350,000 distinct CDR3 sequences; around 6% occur once, and the top ten carry more than 5.5%. As regards this clonotype: The antigen is unknown.

Time point of the sample: patch test 2, 6 weeks after DPC sensitization. Specified treatment: therapeutic diphenylcyclopropenone sensitization with weekly scalp DPC. Patch tests were applied only after blood draws. The source was whole blood, collected in connection with sensitization to the hapten diphenylcyclopropenone (DPC). This receptor was obtained from a woman aged 18 to 35 with alopecia areata. Some clones in this sample may be carry-over from other donors' samples. This chain joins TRBV9 and TRBJ2-3; no definite D call. As DNA, the CDR3 is TGTGCCAGCAGCGTTGAGCCGGATAGCACAGATACGCAGTATTTT. Residues: CASSVEPDSTDTQYF.